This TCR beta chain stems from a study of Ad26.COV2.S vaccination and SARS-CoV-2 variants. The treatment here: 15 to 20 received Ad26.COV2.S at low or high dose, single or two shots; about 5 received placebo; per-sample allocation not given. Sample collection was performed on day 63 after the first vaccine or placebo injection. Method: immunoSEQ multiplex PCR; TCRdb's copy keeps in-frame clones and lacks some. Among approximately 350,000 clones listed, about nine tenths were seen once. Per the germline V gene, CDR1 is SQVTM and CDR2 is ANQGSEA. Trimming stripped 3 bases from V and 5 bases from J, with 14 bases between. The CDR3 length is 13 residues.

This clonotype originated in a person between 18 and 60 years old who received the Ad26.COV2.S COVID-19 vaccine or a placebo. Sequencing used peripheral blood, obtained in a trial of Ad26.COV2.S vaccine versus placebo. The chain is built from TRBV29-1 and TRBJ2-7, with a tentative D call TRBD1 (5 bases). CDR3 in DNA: TGCAGCGTTGATACCCTCCAGGGAAACGAGCAGTACTTC. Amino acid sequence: CSVDTLQGNEQYF.